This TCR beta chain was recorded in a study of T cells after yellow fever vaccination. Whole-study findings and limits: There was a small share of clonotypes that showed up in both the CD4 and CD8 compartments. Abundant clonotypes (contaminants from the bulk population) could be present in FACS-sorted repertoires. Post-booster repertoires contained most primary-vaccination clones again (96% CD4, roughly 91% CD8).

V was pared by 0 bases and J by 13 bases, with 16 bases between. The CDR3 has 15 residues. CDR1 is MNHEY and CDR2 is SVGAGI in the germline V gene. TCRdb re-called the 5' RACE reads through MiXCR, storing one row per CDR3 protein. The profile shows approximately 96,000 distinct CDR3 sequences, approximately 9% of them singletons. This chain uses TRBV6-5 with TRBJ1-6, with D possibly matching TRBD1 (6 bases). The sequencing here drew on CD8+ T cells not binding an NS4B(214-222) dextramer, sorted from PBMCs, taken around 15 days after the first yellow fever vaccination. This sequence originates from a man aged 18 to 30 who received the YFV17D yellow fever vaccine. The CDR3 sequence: CASSYSIPTGRPLHF. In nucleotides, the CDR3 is TGTGCCAGCAGTTACTCGATCCCCACAGGGCGTCCCCTCCACTTT.